This passage covers 15 T cell receptor beta chains from one sample sequenced in a study of blood T cell repertoires in COVID-19. Assay used: immunoSEQ multiplex PCR; TCRdb lists only in-frame clones, some missing. Of 300,000 or so clones listed, about 90% are singletons. The sequenced sample consisted of peripheral blood. The receptors derive from a woman between 35 and 50 years old who had recovered from COVID-19.

This sequence joins TRBV6-1 and TRBJ1-2; no firm D call. The germline gives CDR1 MNHNS, CDR2 SASEGT. Trimming cost V 2 bases and J 0 bases, with 4 bases left between them. The CDR3 length is 13 residues. CDR3 protein: CASSESANYGYTF. CDR3 DNA: TGTGCCAGCAGTGAATCAGCTAACTATGGCTACACCTTC.

J is TRBJ2-5 and V is TRBV5-5, with D possibly TRBD2 on 5 matching bases. V was cut by 4 bases and J by 5 bases, with 18 bases left in between. In germline, CDR1 is SGHKS, CDR2 YYEKEE (reference sequence). The CDR3 runs to 15 residues. The CDR3 reads CASSGRTPRGETQYF. The CDR3 DNA sequence: TGTGCCAGCAGCGGGCGGACTCCCCGAGGGGAGACCCAGTACTTC.

This chain joins TRBV7-2 and TRBJ1-1; weak D call: TRBD1 (5 bases). The germline V gene has CDR1 SGHTA and CDR2 FQGNSA. CDR3 length equals 15 residues. Trimming pared 5 bases from V and 0 bases from J, leaving 13 bases between. The CDR3 loop is CASSLEQAVNTEAFF. The CDR3 DNA follows: TGTGCCAGCAGCCTCGAACAGGCCGTGAACACTGAAGCTTTCTTT. Filled out from reference TRBV7-2 and TRBJ1-1, the complete variable domain reads GAGVSQSPSNKVTEKGKDVELRCDPISGHTALYWYRQSLGQGLEFLIYFQGNSAPDKSGLPSDRFSAERTGGSVSTLTIQRTQQEDSAVYLCASSLEQAVNTEAFFGQGTRLTVV.

This chain connects TRBV5-1 to TRBJ2-7; D is perhaps TRBD1 (5 bases). V lost 0 bases, J lost 6 bases, and 10 bases lay in between. This CDR3 region has 13 residues. Looked up from germline, CDR1 is SGHRS and CDR2 is YFSETQ. CDR3 protein: CASSLDLGVEQYF. CDR3 in DNA: TGCGCCAGCAGCTTGGATTTAGGGGTCGAGCAGTACTTC.

The chain has TRBV29-1 and TRBJ2-7; the match to TRBD2 covers 14 bases. J lost 2 bases, V lost 6 bases, and 9 bases had no gene match. This CDR3 comprises 16 residues. CDR1 and CDR2 (germline): SQVTM, ANQGSEA. CDR3 loop: CSVEGTSGGKTYEQYF. In DNA, the CDR3 is TGCAGCGTAGAGGGGACTAGCGGGGGAAAAACCTACGAGCAGTACTTC.

Here the CDR3 DNA reads TGCGCCAGCAGTCTCAAGGGGGGGAGGCCCCAGTACTTC. Translation gives CASSLKGGRPQYF. This chain uses TRBV4-1 with TRBJ2-5; D may be TRBD2 (7 bases). Per germline, CDR1 MGHRA and CDR2 YSYEKL. CDR3 length: 13 amino acids. The V end lost 6 bases, the J end lost 9 bases, and 17 bases lay between the germline ends.

This chain uses TRBV3-1 (or the pseudogene TRBV3-2) with TRBJ1-2, with 8 nucleotides matching TRBD1. Germline CDR1 LGHDT, CDR2 YNNKEL (reference sequence). This CDR3 has 15 amino acids. With V trimmed by 0 bases and J by 4 bases, 4 bases remained unmatched. CDR3 DNA: TGTGCCAGCAGCCAAGAGCCCAGGGGGCCCTATGGCTACACCTTC. Amino acids: CASSQEPRGPYGYTF.

The J gene is TRBJ1-2, the V gene TRBV19; 8 bases align to TRBD1. CDR1 and CDR2 from the germline V gene are LNHDA and SQIVND (reference sequence). CDR3 length equals 16 residues. V lost 2 bases and J lost 2; bases outside the gene matches: 7. In nucleotides, the CDR3 is TGTGCCAGTAGTATACCGGGGACAGGCCTGAACTATGGCTACACCTTC. Translated, it gives CASSIPGTGLNYGYTF.

This rearrangement joins TRBV5-5 to TRBJ2-2; D not resolved. V was shortened by 5 bases and J by 0 bases, with 8 bases between the two germline ends. Germline values: CDR1 SGHKS, CDR2 YYEKEE (reference sequence). The CDR3 totals 14 residues. The CDR3 bases are TGTGCCAGCAGTTGGCCTCCGAACACCGGGGAGCTGTTTTTT. Translating it yields CASSWPPNTGELFF.

The CDR3 reads CATSDAGTSARAEQFF. For the CDR3, the DNA is TGTGCCACCAGTGATGCCGGGACTAGCGCACGAGCGGAGCAGTTCTTC. This chain joins TRBV24-1 and TRBJ2-1, with 10 bases that match TRBD2. Trimming removed 3 bases from V and 10 bases from J; junction bases left unmatched: 11. Germline V CDR1 and CDR2: KGHDR, SFDVKD. This CDR3 comprises 16 residues.

The chain carries TRBV14 and TRBJ1-1, with 7 nucleotides matching TRBD1. J gave up 0 bases and V 0 bases, and 13 bases lay outside the gene matches. Germline-derived CDR1 and CDR2 are SGHDN and FVKESK. This CDR3 is built from 19 residues. In DNA, the CDR3 is TGTGCCAGCAGCCAAGATCGTTTGGGGACAGCCTTCATGAACACTGAAGCTTTCTTT. Translated, it gives CASSQDRLGTAFMNTEAFF.

This sequence joins TRBV2 and TRBJ2-7, with D perhaps TRBD1 (6 bases). CDR3 length: 14 residues. Germline V gene sequence: CDR1 SNHLY, CDR2 FYNNEI. V lost 10 bases and J lost 0, with 16 bases in between. The DNA of the CDR3 is TGTGCCACGCGGCGACAGGTTACCTCCTACGAGCAGTACTTC. Translation gives CATRRQVTSYEQYF.

V usage is TRBV7-8 and J usage is TRBJ1-6; D is undetermined. The length of the CDR3 is 17 residues. V lost 5 bases to trimming and J lost 2 bases, with 16 bases between them. Germline V CDR1 and CDR2: SGHVS, FQNEAQ. CDR3 coding DNA: TGTGCCAGCAGCCTCGGGGTTCCTGGACCCTATAATTCACCCCTCCACTTT. Protein: CASSLGVPGPYNSPLHF.

The chain links TRBV5-4 to TRBJ2-1, with 11 bases that match TRBD2. V shed 5 bases, J shed 4 bases, and the junction held 8 bases outside the gene matches. Germline V gene lookup returns CDR1 SGHNT and CDR2 YYREEE (reference sequence). The CDR3 is 16 amino acids. CDR3 DNA: TGTGCCAGCAGTCCCTCGGGACTAGCGGATTACAATGAGCAGTTCTTC. This encodes CASSPSGLADYNEQFF.

This clone was counted only a few times. This chain uses TRBV10-2 with TRBJ2-5; 9 nucleotides agree with TRBD1. V dropped 7 bases and J dropped 1; count of bases not matched to a gene: 1. Germline CDR1 reads WSHSY; CDR2 reads SAAADI. This CDR3 has 13 residues. The CDR3 reads CASNRGRQETQYF. The DNA of the CDR3 is TGCGCCAGCAACAGGGGGCGCCAAGAGACCCAGTACTTC.